This record covers a single T cell receptor beta chain. Across about two dozen US areas, participants ranged in age from roughly 18 to 95 years. The data derive from a study of blood T cell repertoires in COVID-19. With 2 bases removed from V and 1 base from J, the gap between germline ends came to 12 bases. Germline assignment: CDR1 LNHDA and CDR2 SQIVND (reference sequence). This CDR3 is built from 15 residues. Some clones are missing from TCRdb's copy, which holds only in-frame ones; the method was immunoSEQ multiplex PCR. The profile shows 280,000 or so clones, over 75% of them singletons. The sample taken for sequencing was PBMCs or T cells enriched from blood (not recorded which). The V call is TRBV19, the J call TRBJ2-7; possible D gene TRBD2, 6 bases. The origin of this receptor is a man aged 25 to 45 who had recovered from COVID-19. CDR3 coding DNA: TGTGCCAGTAGTATAAGTGGACTACGGTCCTACGAGCAGTACTTC. It translates to CASSISGLRSYEQYF.